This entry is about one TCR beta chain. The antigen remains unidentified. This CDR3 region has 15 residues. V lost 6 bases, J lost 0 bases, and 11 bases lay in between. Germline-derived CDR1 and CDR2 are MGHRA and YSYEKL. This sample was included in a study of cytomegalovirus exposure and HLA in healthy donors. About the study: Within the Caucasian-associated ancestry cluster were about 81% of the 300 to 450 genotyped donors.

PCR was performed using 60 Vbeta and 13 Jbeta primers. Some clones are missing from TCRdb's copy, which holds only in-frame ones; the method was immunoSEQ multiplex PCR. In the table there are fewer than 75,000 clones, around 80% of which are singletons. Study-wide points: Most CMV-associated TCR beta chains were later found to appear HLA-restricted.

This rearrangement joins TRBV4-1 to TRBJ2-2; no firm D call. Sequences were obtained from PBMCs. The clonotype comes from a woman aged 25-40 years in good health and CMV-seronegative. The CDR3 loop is CASRPLTANTGELFF. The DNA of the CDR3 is TGCGCCAGCAGACCGCTAACCGCGAACACCGGGGAGCTGTTTTTT.